A selection of T cell receptor beta chains follows, all from one sample in a study of lymphopenia after photon versus proton radiotherapy. The assay was immunoSEQ multiplex PCR, and TCRdb's table has in-frame clones only and misses some. The sample has about 30,000 clones, 94% seen once; the top ten hold under 0.8%. The specimen comprised peripheral blood, sampled from a patient treated with photon-based radiotherapy. These receptors were taken from a woman aged 50 to 60 with cholangiocarcinoma. CDR3s include the opening cysteine and the closing phenylalanine or tryptophan. The order of the fields is J gene, clone size, V gene, D gene, CDR3 DNA, CDR3 protein. A D gene is named only where the DNA matches it firmly. Expanded clones get a size class; other rows say once, few or many, or leave the size out.

j_call: TRBJ2-5
clone_size: once
v_call: TRBV7-9
d_call: NA
cdr3_nt: TGTGCCAGCAGCCGACCACAGGGTAGGGAGACCCAGTACTTC
cdr3_aa: CASSRPQGRETQYF

j_call: TRBJ1-1
clone_size: NA
v_call: TRBV7-2
d_call: NA
cdr3_nt: TGTGCCAGCACCCGTCTGGGGGTACTGACTGAAGCTTTCTTT
cdr3_aa: CASTRLGVLTEAFF

j_call: TRBJ2-4
clone_size: NA
v_call: TRBV7-8
d_call: NA
cdr3_nt: TGTGCCAGCAGCTTAGTACAAAAAAACATTCAGTACTTC
cdr3_aa: CASSLVQKNIQYF

j_call: TRBJ2-5
clone_size: NA
v_call: TRBV9
d_call: NA
cdr3_nt: TGTGCCAGCAGCGTAGGTCCAAGCAAAGAGACCCAGTACTTC
cdr3_aa: CASSVGPSKETQYF

j_call: TRBJ1-1
clone_size: NA
v_call: TRBV14
d_call: NA
cdr3_nt: TGTGCCAGCAGCGCGCACCGGGCCAGAAAGAACACTGAAGCTTTCTTT
cdr3_aa: CASSAHRARKNTEAFF

j_call: TRBJ1-1
clone_size: NA
v_call: TRBV10-3
d_call: TRBD1
cdr3_nt: TGTGCCACAGGGGGAGCCGGGGGTAACACTGAAGCTTTCTTT
cdr3_aa: CATGGAGGNTEAFF

j_call: TRBJ1-5
clone_size: NA
v_call: TRBV6-1
d_call: NA
cdr3_nt: TGTGCCAGCAGAGGGGGGTATATTCAGCCCCAGCATTTT
cdr3_aa: CASRGGYIQPQHF

j_call: TRBJ1-1
clone_size: NA
v_call: TRBV27
d_call: TRBD1
cdr3_nt: TGTGCCAGCAGACTACAGGGGGCCTCCGGAGCTTTCTTT
cdr3_aa: CASRLQGASGAFF

j_call: TRBJ1-2
clone_size: NA
v_call: TRBV14
d_call: NA
cdr3_nt: TGTGCCAGCAGCCTGTTACAGGGATGGAACTATGGCTACACCTTC
cdr3_aa: CASSLLQGWNYGYTF

j_call: TRBJ2-2
clone_size: NA
v_call: TRBV14
d_call: NA
cdr3_nt: TGTGCCAGCAGCCGAGGGTCCGGGACAACGAACACCGGGGAGCTGTTTTTT
cdr3_aa: CASSRGSGTTNTGELFF

j_call: TRBJ1-6
clone_size: NA
v_call: TRBV10-1
d_call: NA
cdr3_nt: TGCGCCAGCAGTGAGTCAAGGAATTCACCCCTCCACTTT
cdr3_aa: CASSESRNSPLHF

j_call: TRBJ2-1
clone_size: NA
v_call: TRBV9
d_call: TRBD1
cdr3_nt: TGTGCCAGCAGCGGTAGGGACAGGGTATTGAATGAGCAGTTCTTC
cdr3_aa: CASSGRDRVLNEQFF

j_call: TRBJ2-5
clone_size: NA
v_call: TRBV19
d_call: TRBD1
cdr3_nt: TGTGCCAGTAGTCAGGGCAGGGGGAAAGAGACCCAGTACTTC
cdr3_aa: CASSQGRGKETQYF

j_call: TRBJ2-1
clone_size: once
v_call: TRBV29-1
d_call: NA
cdr3_nt: TGCAGCGTCGGCGAGTCCGGGGGCAATAACAATGAGCAGTTCTTC
cdr3_aa: CSVGESGGNNNEQFF

j_call: TRBJ2-5
clone_size: NA
v_call: TRBV5-1
d_call: NA
cdr3_nt: TGCGCCAGCAGCTTGTTAAGGGAGACCCAGTACTTC
cdr3_aa: CASSLLRETQYF

j_call: TRBJ1-3
clone_size: NA
v_call: TRBV6-5
d_call: NA
cdr3_nt: TGTGCCAGCAGTTTCGAGAGGTCTGGAAACACCATATATTTT
cdr3_aa: CASSFERSGNTIYF

j_call: TRBJ1-2
clone_size: NA
v_call: TRBV15
d_call: TRBD1
cdr3_nt: TGTGCCACCAGCAGGGACAGGGCCCCCGGTGATGGCTACACCTTC
cdr3_aa: CATSRDRAPGDGYTF

j_call: TRBJ2-7
clone_size: NA
v_call: TRBV6-5
d_call: NA
cdr3_nt: TGTGCCAGCAGCCCTAATGAGGGGGTGAGGGAGCAGTACTTC
cdr3_aa: CASSPNEGVREQYF

j_call: TRBJ1-5
clone_size: once
v_call: TRBV7-2
d_call: NA
cdr3_nt: TGTGCCAGCAGCTTGGGTTGGGGGAGCAATCAGCCCCAGCATTTT
cdr3_aa: CASSLGWGSNQPQHF

j_call: TRBJ1-1
clone_size: NA
v_call: TRBV2
d_call: NA
cdr3_nt: TGTGCCAGCAGTGGGCCCTTCGGGGGCACTGAAGCTTTCTTT
cdr3_aa: CASSGPFGGTEAFF

j_call: TRBJ2-3
clone_size: NA
v_call: TRBV19
d_call: TRBD1
cdr3_nt: TGTGCCAGTAGTACACAGGGGGGTGGACGTAATACGCAGTATTTT
cdr3_aa: CASSTQGGGRNTQYF

j_call: TRBJ1-2
clone_size: NA
v_call: TRBV29-1
d_call: TRBD1
cdr3_nt: TGCAGCGTTGGGATGGGGACAGGGACTAACTATGGCTACACCTTC
cdr3_aa: CSVGMGTGTNYGYTF

j_call: TRBJ1-1
clone_size: once
v_call: TRBV6-5
d_call: NA
cdr3_nt: TGTGCCAGCCAACGGACGGGGACTGAAGCTTTCTTT
cdr3_aa: CASQRTGTEAFF

j_call: TRBJ2-1
clone_size: NA
v_call: TRBV10-2
d_call: TRBD2
cdr3_nt: TGCGCCAGCAGTGAGCCTAGCGGGGGGGTCCGGAATGAGCAGTTCTTC
cdr3_aa: CASSEPSGGVRNEQFF

j_call: TRBJ1-5
clone_size: NA
v_call: TRBV7-9
d_call: NA
cdr3_nt: TGTGCCAGCAGCCGAACGGACAGTCGCAATCAGCCCCAGCATTTT
cdr3_aa: CASSRTDSRNQPQHF

j_call: TRBJ1-1
clone_size: NA
v_call: TRBV2
d_call: NA
cdr3_nt: TGTGCCAGCAGTGAAAGTCCGAGGGGCACTGAAGCTTTCTTT
cdr3_aa: CASSESPRGTEAFF

j_call: TRBJ1-1
clone_size: NA
v_call: TRBV18
d_call: NA
cdr3_nt: TGTGCCAGCTCACCGCCGAACAGGGTGCACACTGAAGCTTTCTTT
cdr3_aa: CASSPPNRVHTEAFF

j_call: TRBJ2-5
clone_size: once
v_call: TRBV29-1
d_call: NA
cdr3_nt: TGCAGCACTGGGGGACGGCAAGAGACCCAGTACTTC
cdr3_aa: CSTGGRQETQYF

j_call: TRBJ1-1
clone_size: NA
v_call: TRBV5-6
d_call: NA
cdr3_nt: TGTGCCAGCAGCTTTATTCTCCCGGGTAGCGCTTTCTTT
cdr3_aa: CASSFILPGSAFF

j_call: TRBJ2-1
clone_size: once
v_call: TRBV6-5
d_call: TRBD1
cdr3_nt: TGTGCCAGCAGTTACGGCAGGGGGCGGGTGGATGAGCAGTTCTTC
cdr3_aa: CASSYGRGRVDEQFF

j_call: TRBJ2-5
clone_size: NA
v_call: TRBV7-9
d_call: NA
cdr3_nt: TGTGCCAGCAGCTTAGATGAGACCCAGTACTTC
cdr3_aa: CASSLDETQYF

j_call: TRBJ1-6
clone_size: NA
v_call: TRBV5-1
d_call: NA
cdr3_nt: TGCGCCAGCAGCCCAGTGCAGGGGACGGGGGATTCACCCCTCCACTTT
cdr3_aa: CASSPVQGTGDSPLHF

j_call: TRBJ2-7
clone_size: NA
v_call: TRBV10-2
d_call: TRBD2
cdr3_nt: TGCGCCAGCAGAAAGTTGGGACTAGCAACCTACGAGCAGTACTTC
cdr3_aa: CASRKLGLATYEQYF

j_call: TRBJ2-1
clone_size: NA
v_call: TRBV5-1
d_call: NA
cdr3_nt: TGCGCCAGCAGCTTAGGGGAGTACAATGAGCAGTTCTTC
cdr3_aa: CASSLGEYNEQFF

j_call: TRBJ2-1
clone_size: NA
v_call: TRBV6-4
d_call: TRBD1
cdr3_nt: TGTGCCAGCAGTCCGACAGGGTTCCGTGAGCAGTTCTTC
cdr3_aa: CASSPTGFREQFF

j_call: TRBJ2-3
clone_size: once
v_call: TRBV14
d_call: NA
cdr3_nt: TGTGCCAGCAGACCCTACTACACAGATACGCAGTATTTT
cdr3_aa: CASRPYYTDTQYF

j_call: TRBJ2-7
clone_size: once
v_call: TRBV5-1
d_call: NA
cdr3_nt: TGCGCCAGCAGCTTGGGCGTAGAAACCGGGGGGCAGTACTTC
cdr3_aa: CASSLGVETGGQYF

j_call: TRBJ1-5
clone_size: NA
v_call: TRBV6-5
d_call: NA
cdr3_nt: TGTGCCAGCAGTTATGTGGACGGACAGCCCCAGCATTTT
cdr3_aa: CASSYVDGQPQHF

j_call: TRBJ1-2
clone_size: NA
v_call: TRBV19
d_call: TRBD1
cdr3_nt: TGTGCCAGTAGTTTTCAGGGGGTGAACCCCTATGGCTACACCTTC
cdr3_aa: CASSFQGVNPYGYTF

j_call: TRBJ2-2
clone_size: NA
v_call: TRBV6-5
d_call: NA
cdr3_nt: TGTGCCAGCAGTCGCCAGGGCGAAGCCGGGGAGCTGTTTTTT
cdr3_aa: CASSRQGEAGELFF

j_call: TRBJ1-2
clone_size: NA
v_call: TRBV5-4
d_call: TRBD1
cdr3_nt: TGTGCCAGCAGCGCAGGCGGGGGGCAGGGGGATGGCTACACCTTC
cdr3_aa: CASSAGGGQGDGYTF

j_call: TRBJ2-2
clone_size: NA
v_call: TRBV27
d_call: NA
cdr3_nt: TGTGCCAGCAGTTTCACCTACACCGGGGAGCTGTTTTTT
cdr3_aa: CASSFTYTGELFF

j_call: TRBJ2-7
clone_size: NA
v_call: TRBV11-2
d_call: NA
cdr3_nt: TGTGCCAGCAGCCCGATCGCCCAAGTCAGGGGGGGATACGAGCAGTACTTC
cdr3_aa: CASSPIAQVRGGYEQYF

j_call: TRBJ1-5
clone_size: NA
v_call: TRBV4-1
d_call: NA
cdr3_nt: TGCGCCAGCAGCCCAGCTACAGAGATCATTCATCAGCCCCAGCATTTT
cdr3_aa: CASSPATEIIHQPQHF

j_call: TRBJ2-7
clone_size: NA
v_call: TRBV14
d_call: TRBD2
cdr3_nt: TGTGCCAGCAGCCAAGTTCGGAAGCGGGGCTCCTACGAGCAGTACTTC
cdr3_aa: CASSQVRKRGSYEQYF

j_call: TRBJ2-5
clone_size: NA
v_call: TRBV7-9
d_call: NA
cdr3_nt: TGTGCCAGCAGCTTAGGTCCAGGGCGAGAGACCCAGTACTTC
cdr3_aa: CASSLGPGRETQYF

j_call: TRBJ2-5
clone_size: NA
v_call: TRBV5-1
d_call: TRBD2
cdr3_nt: TGCGCCAGCAGCCCTAGCGGGGGGGCCGCCGGGAAGACCCAGTACTTC
cdr3_aa: CASSPSGGAAGKTQYF

j_call: TRBJ2-2
clone_size: NA
v_call: TRBV7-2
d_call: NA
cdr3_nt: TGTGCCAGCAGCTTCCAAGGACAGAGCGGGTTAATAGGGCTGTTTTTT
cdr3_aa: CASSFQGQSGLIGLFF

j_call: TRBJ2-1
clone_size: NA
v_call: TRBV7-2
d_call: NA
cdr3_nt: TGTGCCAGCTGTCCCGGCGGACAGTCCTACAATGAGCAGTTCTTC
cdr3_aa: CASCPGGQSYNEQFF

j_call: TRBJ1-1
clone_size: NA
v_call: TRBV4-1
d_call: NA
cdr3_nt: TGCGCCAGCAGCCGGGGGGGCTTAATCGCCCCGAACACTGAAGCTTTCTTT
cdr3_aa: CASSRGGLIAPNTEAFF

j_call: TRBJ1-1
clone_size: NA
v_call: TRBV2
d_call: NA
cdr3_nt: TGTGCCAGCAGTGACGGTAGGGGGGTGAACACTGAAGCTTTCTTT
cdr3_aa: CASSDGRGVNTEAFF

j_call: TRBJ1-3
clone_size: NA
v_call: TRBV19
d_call: NA
cdr3_nt: TGTGCCAGTAGACGCAGTGCGGGAAACACCATATATTTT
cdr3_aa: CASRRSAGNTIYF

j_call: TRBJ1-1
clone_size: NA
v_call: TRBV18
d_call: TRBD1
cdr3_nt: TGTGCCAGCTCACCCTCCGGGACAGGGTACACTGAAGCTTTCTTT
cdr3_aa: CASSPSGTGYTEAFF

j_call: TRBJ2-2
clone_size: NA
v_call: TRBV4-1
d_call: NA
cdr3_nt: TGCGCCAGCAGCTCATTTTCGGGAGATCTCACCGGGGAGCTGTTTTTT
cdr3_aa: CASSSFSGDLTGELFF

j_call: TRBJ2-7
clone_size: NA
v_call: TRBV18
d_call: NA
cdr3_nt: TGTGCCAGCTCACCAGGGACAAGATCCTACGAGCAGTACTTC
cdr3_aa: CASSPGTRSYEQYF

j_call: TRBJ2-5
clone_size: NA
v_call: TRBV6-5
d_call: TRBD2
cdr3_nt: TGTGCCAGCAGTTCCTTACTAGCGGGGGAAGAGACCCAGTACTTC
cdr3_aa: CASSSLLAGEETQYF

j_call: TRBJ2-5
clone_size: NA
v_call: TRBV4-1
d_call: TRBD2
cdr3_nt: TGCGCCAGCAGCCAGTTACTAGCGGGGGGGCGGGAGACCCAGTACTTC
cdr3_aa: CASSQLLAGGRETQYF

j_call: TRBJ1-2
clone_size: NA
v_call: TRBV18
d_call: NA
cdr3_nt: TGTGCCAGCTCACCCGGGGAGCCTAACTATGGCTACACCTTC
cdr3_aa: CASSPGEPNYGYTF

j_call: TRBJ1-4
clone_size: NA
v_call: TRBV7-2
d_call: NA
cdr3_nt: TGTGCCAGCAGCTTGCGCCCGACTACCACGGAAAAACTGTTTTTT
cdr3_aa: CASSLRPTTTEKLFF